This T cell receptor (beta chain) was sequenced for a study of long-term antiretroviral therapy in people with HIV. Study-wide points: Possibly under older ART regimens, blood was drawn between the mid-2000s and the late 2010s.

This CDR3 has 13 residues. Trimming cost V 3 bases and J 6 bases; bases outside gene matches: 3. Looked up from germline, CDR1 is MGHRA and CDR2 is YSYEKL. An immunoSEQ assay, version v3.0, was performed at survey level. Repertoires were generated with immunoSEQ multiplex PCR, while TCRdb's copy carries only in-frame clones and drops some. The data contain around 30,000 clones, 70% to 90% of them singletons. As concerns this clone: Its antigen is unknown.

This clonotype was obtained from a man aged 18 to 35 with HIV. Source: unsorted PBMCs, taken 1.1 years after starting antiretroviral therapy. The chain couples TRBV4-1 to TRBJ2-3; 7 nucleotides align to TRBD2. CDR3 DNA: TGCGCCAGCAGCCAGGGGCGGGGGGATACGCAGTATTTT. Protein sequence: CASSQGRGDTQYF.